This passage covers 13 T cell receptor beta chains from one sample sequenced in a study of CD4 T cells in relation to SARS-CoV-2 and coronaviruses. No antigens are known for them. TCRdb's copy holds only in-frame clones and misses some; the assay was immunoSEQ multiplex PCR. The sample has more than 35,000 clones, 70% to 85% seen once. Sample: memory CD4+ T cells from PBMCs, cultured in vitro. These TCRs come from an adult with COVID-19.

CDR3 DNA sequence: TGTGCCAGCAGTTCTCCCTGGTCGGCGGGAGGGCCCGAGACCCAGTACTTC. This sequence encodes CASSSPWSAGGPETQYF. The chain recombines TRBV28 with TRBJ2-5; TRBD2 agrees at 9 bases. Germline values: CDR1 MDHEN, CDR2 SYDVKM. The J segment lost 5 bases and the V segment lost 4 bases, leaving 14 bases of the junction unmatched. The CDR3 runs to 17 residues.

The chain couples TRBV25-1 to TRBJ2-3, with D tentatively TRBD1 or TRBD2 (5 bases each). Germline CDR1 is MGHDK and CDR2 is SYGVNS. The V gene lost 1 base and the J gene lost 0 bases, with 14 bases spanning the gap. The CDR3 totals 17 residues. The CDR3 DNA follows: TGTGCCAGCAGTGAATTTCGTCCGGGACGAAGCACAGATACGCAGTATTTT. Its protein product is CASSEFRPGRSTDTQYF.

The J gene is TRBJ1-5, the V gene TRBV10-2; D uncertain. Germline V gene data show CDR1 as WSHSY and CDR2 as SAAADI. CDR3 size: 14 residues. V lost 5 bases and J 2 bases, leaving 10 bases between the germline ends. Here the CDR3 DNA reads TGCGCCAGCAGTTTCGGACCGCGCAATCAGCCCCAGCATTTT. Translation gives CASSFGPRNQPQHF.

V and J are TRBV19 and TRBJ2-3, with D tentatively TRBD2 (5 bases). The CDR3 is 15 amino acids. Trimming stripped 6 bases from V and 3 bases from J, with 16 bases between. From germline, CDR1 is LNHDA and CDR2 SQIVND (reference sequence). This CDR3 reads CASRMGGRRTDTQYF. CDR3 DNA: TGTGCCAGTAGAATGGGTGGGAGAAGAACAGATACGCAGTATTTT.

This clone turned up a few times. This chain links TRBV29-1 with TRBJ1-2; D gene uncertain. The V and J ends lost 2 bases and 3 bases respectively, with 4 bases between them. Germline V gives CDR1 SQVTM, CDR2 ANQGSEA. This CDR3 is 11 amino acids long. The CDR3 bases are TGCAGCGTTGAAATAGACTATGGCTACACCTTC. This translates into CSVEIDYGYTF.

The chain couples TRBV19 to TRBJ2-3; D unresolved. V was trimmed by 8 bases and J by 0 bases, leaving 12 bases between them. This CDR3 is 14 amino acids long. Germline loops: CDR1 LNHDA, CDR2 SQIVND (reference sequence). The chain's CDR3 is CASGPKTSTDTQYF. CDR3 bases: TGTGCCAGTGGACCAAAAACTAGCACAGATACGCAGTATTTT.

The genes are TRBV9 and TRBJ2-1; D is ambiguous. V lost 4 bases and J 0 bases, leaving 11 bases between the germline ends. The length of the CDR3 is 15 residues. Germline V lookup: CDR1 SGDLS, CDR2 YYNGEE. The CDR3 region has the DNA TGTGCCAGCAGCCCCTTGGCGTTCTCCTACAATGAGCAGTTCTTC. Protein: CASSPLAFSYNEQFF.

CDR3 in amino acids: CASSLTRGLFF. In DNA, the CDR3 is TGTGCCAGCAGCCTGACACGCGGGCTGTTTTTT. The chain has TRBV7-9 and TRBJ2-2; D uncertain. The V end lost 5 bases, the J end lost 13 bases, and 11 bases lay between the germline ends. CDR1 SEHNR and CDR2 FQNEAQ come from the germline V gene (reference sequence). The CDR3 length is 11 residues.

The genes are TRBV5-1 and TRBJ2-3; no reliable D call. From germline, CDR1 is SGHRS and CDR2 YFSETQ. The CDR3 has 17 residues. V was pared by 3 bases and J by 4 bases, with 21 bases between. CDR3 sequence: CASSWATRLSSADTQYF. The CDR3 coding sequence is TGCGCCAGCAGCTGGGCGACTCGTCTCTCCAGCGCAGATACGCAGTATTTT. Complete variable domain (other parts from reference TRBV5-1 and TRBJ2-3): KAGVTQTPRYLIKTRGQQVTLSCSPISGHRSVSWYQQTPGQGLQFLFEYFSETQRNKGNFPGRFSGRQFSNSRSEMNVSTLELGDSALYLCASSWATRLSSADTQYFGPGTRLTVL.

This clone was observed a single time. The CDR3 coding sequence is TGTGCCACCAGCAGATCCTCGCTAGCGGGGTCCACAGATACGCAGTATTTT. Its protein is CATSRSSLAGSTDTQYF. This chain connects TRBV15 to TRBJ2-3, with 9 bases identical to TRBD2. Germline CDR1 and CDR2: LNHNV and YYDKDF (reference sequence). The CDR3 consists of 17 residues. The junction had 8 bases not matched to a gene; V was cut back by 2 bases and J by 2 bases. The variable domain in full, with the rest retrieved from reference TRBV15 and TRBJ2-3, is DAMVIQNPRYQVTQFGKPVTLSCSQTLNHNVMYWYQQKSSQAPKLLFHYYDKDFNNEADTPDNFQSRRPNTSFCFLDIRSPGLGDTAMYLCATSRSSLAGSTDTQYFGPGTRLTVL.

This chain joins TRBV12-3 or TRBV12-4 and TRBJ1-2; D is uncertain. The V and J ends lost 5 bases and 1 base respectively, with 5 bases between them. The CDR3 runs to 12 residues. The CDR3 here is CASSASNYGYTF. The CDR3 region has the DNA TGTGCCAGCAGTGCAAGTAACTATGGCTACACCTTC.

The rearrangement links TRBV7-8 to TRBJ2-2; 7 bases align to TRBD1. The CDR3 consists of 14 residues. V dropped 6 bases and J dropped 6; count of bases not matched to a gene: 7. CDR1 and CDR2 (germline): SGHVS, FQNEAQ. CDR3 protein: CASRRQGEAGELFF. DNA for the CDR3: TGTGCCAGCAGAAGACAGGGAGAGGCCGGGGAGCTGTTTTTT.

The J gene is TRBJ2-5, the V gene TRBV19; 7 nucleotides line up with TRBD2. CDR1 LNHDA and CDR2 SQIVND come from the germline V gene (reference sequence). V trimming: 5 bases; J trimming: 9 bases; junction bases outside the gene matches: 18. This CDR3 spans 16 amino acids. The CDR3 bases are TGTGCCAGTAGTCTGGGAGGGGACCCAAGGTTGGGGTCCCAGTACTTC. Translation: CASSLGGDPRLGSQYF.